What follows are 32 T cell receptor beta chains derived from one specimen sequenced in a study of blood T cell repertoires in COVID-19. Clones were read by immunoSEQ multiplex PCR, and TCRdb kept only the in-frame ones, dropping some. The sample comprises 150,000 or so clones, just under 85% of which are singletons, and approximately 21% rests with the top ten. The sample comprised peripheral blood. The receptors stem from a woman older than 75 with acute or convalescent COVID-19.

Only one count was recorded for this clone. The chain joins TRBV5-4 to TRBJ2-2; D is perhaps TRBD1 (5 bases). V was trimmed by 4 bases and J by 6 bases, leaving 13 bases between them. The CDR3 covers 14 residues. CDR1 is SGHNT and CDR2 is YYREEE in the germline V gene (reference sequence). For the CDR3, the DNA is TGTGCCAGCAGCATCCTGGACATTTCCGGGGAGCTGTTTTTT. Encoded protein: CASSILDISGELFF.

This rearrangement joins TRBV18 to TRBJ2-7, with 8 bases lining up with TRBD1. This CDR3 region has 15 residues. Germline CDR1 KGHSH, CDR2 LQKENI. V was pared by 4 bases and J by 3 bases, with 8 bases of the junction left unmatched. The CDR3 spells CASSQYRDRSYEQYF. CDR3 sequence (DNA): TGTGCCAGCTCACAATACCGGGACAGGAGCTACGAGCAGTACTTC.

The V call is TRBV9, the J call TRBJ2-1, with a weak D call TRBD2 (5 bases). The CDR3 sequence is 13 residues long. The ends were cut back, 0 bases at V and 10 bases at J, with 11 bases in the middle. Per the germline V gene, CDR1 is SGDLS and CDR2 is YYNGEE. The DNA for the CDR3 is TGTGCCAGCAGCGTAGGTTCATCGGGGGAGCAGTTCTTC. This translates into CASSVGSSGEQFF.

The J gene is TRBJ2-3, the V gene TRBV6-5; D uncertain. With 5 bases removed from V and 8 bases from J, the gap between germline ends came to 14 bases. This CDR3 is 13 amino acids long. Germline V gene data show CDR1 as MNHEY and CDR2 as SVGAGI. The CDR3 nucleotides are TGTGCCAGCAGTATTCGACTCGAACCTACGCAGTATTTT. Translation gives CASSIRLEPTQYF.

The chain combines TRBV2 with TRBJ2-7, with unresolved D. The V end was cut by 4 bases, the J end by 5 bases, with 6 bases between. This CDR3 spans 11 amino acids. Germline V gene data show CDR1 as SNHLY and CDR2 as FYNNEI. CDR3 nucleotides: TGTGCCAGCAGTGGTATCCACGAGCAGTACTTC. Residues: CASSGIHEQYF.

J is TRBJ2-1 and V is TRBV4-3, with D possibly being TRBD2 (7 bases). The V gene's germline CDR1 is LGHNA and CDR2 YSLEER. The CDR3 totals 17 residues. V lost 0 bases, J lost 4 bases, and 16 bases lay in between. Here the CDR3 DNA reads TGCGCCAGCAGCCAAGATGGGGGCGGGAGAAAGTACAATGAGCAGTTCTTC. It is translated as CASSQDGGGRKYNEQFF.

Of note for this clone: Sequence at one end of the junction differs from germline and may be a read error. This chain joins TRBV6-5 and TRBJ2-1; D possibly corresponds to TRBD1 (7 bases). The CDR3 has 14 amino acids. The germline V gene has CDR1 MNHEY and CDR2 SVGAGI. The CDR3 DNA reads TGTGCCAGCAGTCCCGTAGGACAGGAGGGGAGGAAGCTCTTC. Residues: CASSPVGQEGRKLF.

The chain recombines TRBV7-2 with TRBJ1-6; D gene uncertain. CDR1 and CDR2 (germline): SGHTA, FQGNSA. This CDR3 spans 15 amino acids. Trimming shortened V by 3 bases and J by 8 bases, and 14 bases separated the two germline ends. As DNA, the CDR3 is TGTGCCAGCAGCTTGCTCGGGAGAAGGGATTCACCCCTCCACTTT. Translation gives CASSLLGRRDSPLHF.

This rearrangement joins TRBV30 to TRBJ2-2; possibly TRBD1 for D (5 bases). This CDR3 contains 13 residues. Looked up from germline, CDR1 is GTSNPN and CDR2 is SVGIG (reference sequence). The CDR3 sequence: CALQTVSTGELFF. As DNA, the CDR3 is TGTGCTCTACAGACAGTTTCCACCGGGGAGCTGTTTTTT.

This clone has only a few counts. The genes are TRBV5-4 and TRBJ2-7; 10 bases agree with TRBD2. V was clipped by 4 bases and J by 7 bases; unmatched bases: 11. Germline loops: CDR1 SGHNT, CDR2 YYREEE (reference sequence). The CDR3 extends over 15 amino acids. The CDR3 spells CASSRAGGTRREQYF. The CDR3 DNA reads TGTGCCAGCAGCCGAGCGGGAGGGACTCGGAGGGAGCAGTACTTC.

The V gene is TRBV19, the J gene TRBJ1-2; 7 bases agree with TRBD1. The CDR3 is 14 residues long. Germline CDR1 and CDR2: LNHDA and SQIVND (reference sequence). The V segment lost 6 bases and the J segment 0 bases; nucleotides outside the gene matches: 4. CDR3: CASRFQGANYGYTF. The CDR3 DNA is TGTGCCAGTAGGTTTCAGGGGGCTAACTATGGCTACACCTTC.

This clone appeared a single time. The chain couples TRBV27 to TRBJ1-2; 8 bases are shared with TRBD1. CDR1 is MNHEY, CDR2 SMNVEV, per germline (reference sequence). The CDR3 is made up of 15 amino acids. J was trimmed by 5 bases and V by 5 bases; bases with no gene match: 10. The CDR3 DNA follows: TGTGCCAGCAGTCCCCGACAGGGGAGGTGGTATGGCTACACCTTC. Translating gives CASSPRQGRWYGYTF.

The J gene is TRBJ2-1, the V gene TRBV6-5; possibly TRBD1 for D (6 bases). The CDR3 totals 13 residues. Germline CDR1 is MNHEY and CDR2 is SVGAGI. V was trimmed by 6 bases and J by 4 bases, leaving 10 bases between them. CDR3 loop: CASRTGQYNEQFF. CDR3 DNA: TGTGCCAGCAGGACGGGACAATACAATGAGCAGTTCTTC.

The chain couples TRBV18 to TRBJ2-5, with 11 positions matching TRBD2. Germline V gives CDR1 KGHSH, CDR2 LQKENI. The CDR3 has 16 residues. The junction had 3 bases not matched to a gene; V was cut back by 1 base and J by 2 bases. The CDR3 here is CASSPLTSGVQETQYF. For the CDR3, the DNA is TGTGCCAGCTCACCACTGACTAGCGGGGTACAAGAGACCCAGTACTTC. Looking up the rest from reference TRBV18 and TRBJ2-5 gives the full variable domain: NAGVMQNPRHLVRRRGQEARLRCSPMKGHSHVYWYRQLPEEGLKFMVYLQKENIIDESGMPKERFSAEFPKEGPSILRIQQVVRGDSAAYFCASSPLTSGVQETQYFGPGTRLLVL.

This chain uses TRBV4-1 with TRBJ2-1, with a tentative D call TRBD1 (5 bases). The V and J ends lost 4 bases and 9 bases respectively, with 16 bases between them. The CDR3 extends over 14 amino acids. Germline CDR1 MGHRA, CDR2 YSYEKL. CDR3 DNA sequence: TGCGCCAGCAGCCGCCGCGACAGCCATGGTGAGCAGTTCTTC. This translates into CASSRRDSHGEQFF.

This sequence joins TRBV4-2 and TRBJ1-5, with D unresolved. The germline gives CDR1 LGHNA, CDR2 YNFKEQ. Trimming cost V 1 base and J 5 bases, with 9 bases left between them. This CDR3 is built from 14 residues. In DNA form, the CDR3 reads TGTGCCAGCAGCCAAGGGTACAGTGATCAGCCCCAGCATTTT. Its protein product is CASSQGYSDQPQHF.

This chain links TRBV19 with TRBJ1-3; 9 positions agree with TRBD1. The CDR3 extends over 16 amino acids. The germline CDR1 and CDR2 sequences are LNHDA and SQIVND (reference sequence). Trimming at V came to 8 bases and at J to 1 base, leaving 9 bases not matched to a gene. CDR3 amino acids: CASANRDRESGNTIYF. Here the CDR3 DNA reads TGTGCCAGTGCGAACCGGGACAGGGAGTCTGGAAACACCATATATTTT.

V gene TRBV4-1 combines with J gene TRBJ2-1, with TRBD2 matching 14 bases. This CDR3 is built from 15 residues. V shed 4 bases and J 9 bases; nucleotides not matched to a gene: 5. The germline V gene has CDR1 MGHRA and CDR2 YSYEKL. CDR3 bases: TGCGCCAGCAGCCCGGGACTAGCGGGAGTTTTTGAGCAGTTCTTC. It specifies CASSPGLAGVFEQFF.

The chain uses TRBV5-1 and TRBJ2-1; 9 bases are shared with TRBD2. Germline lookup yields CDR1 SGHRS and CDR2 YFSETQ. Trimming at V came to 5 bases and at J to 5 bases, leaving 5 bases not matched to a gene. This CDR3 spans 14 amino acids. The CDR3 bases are TGCGCCAGCAGTGCGGGAGGGAGTAACAATGAGCAGTTCTTC. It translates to CASSAGGSNNEQFF.

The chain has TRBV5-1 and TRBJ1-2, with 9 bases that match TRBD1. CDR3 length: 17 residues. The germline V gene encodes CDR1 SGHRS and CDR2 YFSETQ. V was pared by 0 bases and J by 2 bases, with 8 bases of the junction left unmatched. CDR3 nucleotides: TGCGCCAGCAGCTTGGCCGAAGGACAGGGGAGGAACTATGGCTACACCTTC. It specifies CASSLAEGQGRNYGYTF.

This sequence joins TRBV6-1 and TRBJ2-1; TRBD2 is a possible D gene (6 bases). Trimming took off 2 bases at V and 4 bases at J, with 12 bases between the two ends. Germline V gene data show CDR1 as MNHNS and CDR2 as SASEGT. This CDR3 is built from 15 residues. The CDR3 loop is CASSERYSGYNEQFF. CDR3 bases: TGTGCCAGCAGTGAAAGATATAGCGGATACAATGAGCAGTTCTTC.

CDR3 sequence reads: CASLPLRGMGTEAFF. DNA for the CDR3: TGTGCCAGCCTTCCCCTGCGGGGGATGGGCACTGAAGCTTTCTTT. The genes are TRBV5-6 and TRBJ1-1; maybe TRBD1 (5 bases). Trimming pared 7 bases from V and 4 bases from J, leaving 20 bases between. Germline CDR1 and CDR2: SGHDT and YYEEEE. The CDR3 loop spans 15 amino acids.

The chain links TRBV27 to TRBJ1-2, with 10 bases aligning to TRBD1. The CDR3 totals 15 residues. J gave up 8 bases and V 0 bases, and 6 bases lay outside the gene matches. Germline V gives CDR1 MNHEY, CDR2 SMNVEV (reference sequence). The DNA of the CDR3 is TGTGCCAGCAGTTTATCTCGGACAGGGGGGGGAGGCTACACCTTC. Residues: CASSLSRTGGGGYTF.

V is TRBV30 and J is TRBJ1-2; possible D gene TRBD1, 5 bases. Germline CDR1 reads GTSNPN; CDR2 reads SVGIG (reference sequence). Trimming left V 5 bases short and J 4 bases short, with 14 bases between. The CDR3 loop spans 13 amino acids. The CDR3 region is CAWGGTGLYGYTF. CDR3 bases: TGTGCCTGGGGGGGGACGGGACTCTATGGCTACACCTTC.

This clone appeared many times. The CDR3 loop reads CASSDRDRYGYTF. The DNA of the CDR3 is TGTGCCAGTAGTGACCGGGACAGATATGGCTACACCTTC. The rearrangement uses TRBV19 and TRBJ1-2; TRBD1 agrees at 7 bases. The germline CDR1 and CDR2 sequences are LNHDA and SQIVND (reference sequence). The CDR3 loop spans 13 amino acids. V shed 5 bases, J shed 5 bases, and the junction held 5 bases outside the gene matches.

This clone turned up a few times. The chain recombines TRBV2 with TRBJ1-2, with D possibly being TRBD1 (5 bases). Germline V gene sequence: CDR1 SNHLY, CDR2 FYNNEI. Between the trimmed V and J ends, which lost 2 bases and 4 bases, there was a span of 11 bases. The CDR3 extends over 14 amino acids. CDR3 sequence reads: CASSERGRGYGYTF. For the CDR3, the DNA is TGTGCCAGCAGTGAAAGGGGAAGGGGCTATGGCTACACCTTC. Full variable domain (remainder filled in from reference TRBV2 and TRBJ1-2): EPEVTQTPSHQVTQMGQEVILRCVPISNHLYFYWYRQILGQKVEFLVSFYNNEISEKSEIFDDQFSVERPDGSNFTLKIRSTKLEDSAMYFCASSERGRGYGYTFGSGTRLTVV.

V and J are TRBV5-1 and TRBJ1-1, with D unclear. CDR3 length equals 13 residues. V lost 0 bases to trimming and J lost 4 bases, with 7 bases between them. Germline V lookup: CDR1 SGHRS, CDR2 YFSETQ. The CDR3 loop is CASSLVPGTEAFF. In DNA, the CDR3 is TGCGCCAGCAGCTTGGTCCCCGGCACTGAAGCTTTCTTT.

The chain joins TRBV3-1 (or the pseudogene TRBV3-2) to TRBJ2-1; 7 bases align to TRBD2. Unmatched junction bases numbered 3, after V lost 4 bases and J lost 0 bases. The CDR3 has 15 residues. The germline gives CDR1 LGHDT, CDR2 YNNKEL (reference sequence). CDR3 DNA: TGTGCCAGCAGCCGCGGGAGCGCCTCCTACAATGAGCAGTTCTTC. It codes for CASSRGSASYNEQFF.

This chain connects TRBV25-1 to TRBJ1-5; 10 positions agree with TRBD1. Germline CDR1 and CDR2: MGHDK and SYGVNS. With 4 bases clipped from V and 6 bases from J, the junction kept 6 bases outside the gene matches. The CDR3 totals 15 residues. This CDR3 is CASSGPTGGTQPQHF. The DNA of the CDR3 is TGTGCCAGCAGTGGACCGACAGGGGGCACTCAGCCCCAGCATTTT.

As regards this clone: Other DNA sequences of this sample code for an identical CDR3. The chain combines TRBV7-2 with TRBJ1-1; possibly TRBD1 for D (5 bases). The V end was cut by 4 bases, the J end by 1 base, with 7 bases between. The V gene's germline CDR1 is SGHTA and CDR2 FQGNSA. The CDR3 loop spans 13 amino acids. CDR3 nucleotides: TGTGCCAGCAGCTCCCAGGGGAACACTGAAGCTTTCTTT. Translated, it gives CASSSQGNTEAFF. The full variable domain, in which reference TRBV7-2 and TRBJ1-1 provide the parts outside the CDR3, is GAGVSQSPSNKVTEKGKDVELRCDPISGHTALYWYRQSLGQGLEFLIYFQGNSAPDKSGLPSDRFSAERTGGSVSTLTIQRTQQEDSAVYLCASSSQGNTEAFFGQGTRLTVV.

CDR3: CASGLVGTGAVSGANVLTF. For the CDR3, the DNA is TGTGCTAGTGGTTTGGTCGGGACAGGGGCCGTCTCTGGGGCCAACGTCCTGACTTTC. The gene calls are TRBV12-5 and TRBJ2-6; 10 bases map to TRBD1. V lost 0 bases and J lost 0; bases outside the gene matches: 5. The CDR3 loop spans 19 amino acids. The germline CDR1 and CDR2 sequences are LGHNT and FRNRAP. The full variable domain, its missing parts supplied by reference TRBV12-5 and TRBJ2-6, is DARVTQTPRHKVTEMGQEVTMRCQPILGHNTVFWYRQTMMQGLELLAYFRNRAPLDDSGMPKDRFSAEMPDATLATLKIQPSEPRDSAVYFCASGLVGTGAVSGANVLTFGAGSRLTVL.

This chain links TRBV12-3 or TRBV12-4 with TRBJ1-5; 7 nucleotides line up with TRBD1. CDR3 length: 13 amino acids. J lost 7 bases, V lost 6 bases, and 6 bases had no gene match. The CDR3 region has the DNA TGTGCCAGCAGACGGGACAGTGGGCAGCCCCAGCATTTT. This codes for CASRRDSGQPQHF.